These 25 T cell receptor beta chains share one sample of origin, sequenced in a study of blood T cell repertoires in COVID-19. Method: immunoSEQ multiplex PCR; TCRdb's copy keeps in-frame clones and lacks some. The data hold around 200,000 clones, with approximately 86% observed a single time. The sample was peripheral blood. The source of these receptors is a woman aged 25 to 39 with COVID-19, enrolled during active disease.

The chain joins TRBV7-2 to TRBJ1-2; TRBD1 matches at 7 bases. From germline, CDR1 is SGHTA and CDR2 FQGNSA. This CDR3 is 14 amino acids long. The J segment lost 5 bases and the V segment lost 1 base, leaving 4 bases of the junction unmatched. The CDR3 DNA sequence: TGTGCCAGCAGCTTAGGACAGGGAGGATATGGCTACACCTTC. It translates to CASSLGQGGYGYTF.

This chain uses TRBV10-3 with TRBJ2-3; 12 bases agree with TRBD2. Germline V gene lookup returns CDR1 ENHRY and CDR2 SYGVKD. V gave up 3 bases and J gave up 7 bases; unmatched junction bases: 8. The CDR3 contains 16 residues. The CDR3 nucleotides read TGTGCCATCAGTGAAAGGACTAGCGGGAATGGATATACGCAGTATTTT. Translation: CAISERTSGNGYTQYF.

The chain joins TRBV5-1 to TRBJ2-1; 8 nucleotides agree with TRBD2. Germline V gene data show CDR1 as SGHRS and CDR2 as YFSETQ. Unmatched junction bases numbered 4, after V lost 0 bases and J lost 5 bases. The CDR3 consists of 15 residues. The CDR3 nucleotides read TGCGCCAGCAGCTTGGACGGGAGGGCAAACAATGAGCAGTTCTTC. Its protein is CASSLDGRANNEQFF.

This chain connects TRBV15 to TRBJ1-3, with TRBD1 matching over 7 bases. There are 20 residues in the CDR3. J was trimmed by 2 bases and V by 3 bases; bases with no gene match: 19. CDR1 and CDR2 (germline): LNHNV, YYDKDF (reference sequence). The CDR3 here is CATSSLPTGLQLRPGNTIYF. Written as DNA, the CDR3 is TGTGCCACCAGCAGTCTTCCGACAGGGCTCCAGCTTAGGCCTGGAAACACCATATATTTT.

V usage is TRBV7-2 and J usage is TRBJ2-3, with TRBD2 matching over 10 bases. The CDR3 totals 18 residues. V lost 5 bases, J lost 3 bases, and 14 bases stayed unmatched. CDR1 and CDR2 (germline): SGHTA, FQGNSA. CDR3 in DNA: TGTGCCAGCAGCCCCGAGGTCCTTCTAGCGGGGGTGACAGATACGCAGTATTTT. This sequence encodes CASSPEVLLAGVTDTQYF.

The V call is TRBV7-9, the J call TRBJ1-2; 7 bases line up with TRBD1. Trimming at V came to 6 bases and at J to 8 bases, leaving 12 bases not matched to a gene. Looked up from germline, CDR1 is SEHNR and CDR2 is FQNEAQ (reference sequence). The CDR3 sequence is 14 residues long. The CDR3 nucleotides read TGTGCCAGCAGGGACGACAGGGACCGCGGAGGCTACACCTTC. Encoded protein: CASRDDRDRGGYTF.

This chain links TRBV24-1 with TRBJ2-7, with 9 positions matching TRBD1. This CDR3 region has 15 residues. The ends lost 3 bases at V and 5 bases at J; junction bases unmatched: 7. Germline V gene data show CDR1 as KGHDR and CDR2 as SFDVKD. CDR3 region: CATSDTYGTGHEQYF. CDR3 coding DNA: TGTGCCACCAGTGATACTTACGGGACAGGGCACGAGCAGTACTTC.

This clone was detected once. This chain links TRBV7-2 with TRBJ2-1, with 12 bases lining up with TRBD2. CDR3 size: 14 residues. The junction had 4 bases not matched to a gene; V was cut back by 6 bases and J by 7 bases. Germline CDR1 reads SGHTA; CDR2 reads FQGNSA. This CDR3 reads CASSRTSGANEQFF. In nucleotides, the CDR3 is TGTGCCAGCAGTCGGACTAGCGGGGCGAATGAGCAGTTCTTC.

This clone was found once. The chain uses TRBV6-5 and TRBJ2-7; the match to TRBD2 covers 7 bases. V lost 9 bases and J lost 2; bases outside the gene matches: 13. The germline gives CDR1 MNHEY, CDR2 SVGAGI. The CDR3 has 15 residues. The CDR3 region is CASHFGGVIPYEQYF. The CDR3 bases are TGTGCCAGTCATTTTGGGGGGGTGATACCCTACGAGCAGTACTTC.

V usage is TRBV7-9 and J usage is TRBJ2-2; tentatively, D is TRBD1 (6 bases). Per the germline V gene, CDR1 is SEHNR and CDR2 is FQNEAQ (reference sequence). Trimming removed 5 bases from V and 0 bases from J, with 19 bases in between. The CDR3 is 18 residues long. CDR3 coding DNA: TGTGCCAGCAGCCAGGGACCGGGAACAGGGACGAACACCGGGGAGCTGTTTTTT. Translating it yields CASSQGPGTGTNTGELFF. Full variable domain (rest looked up from reference TRBV7-9 and TRBJ2-2): DTGVSQNPRHKITKRGQNVTFRCDPISEHNRLYWYRQTLGQGPEFLTYFQNEAQLEKSRLLSDRFSAERPKGSFSTLEIQRTEQGDSAMYLCASSQGPGTGTNTGELFFGEGSRLTVL.

This clone was found a few times. The rearrangement uses TRBV2 and TRBJ1-3; unclear D gene. V lost 7 bases and J 0 bases, leaving 16 bases between the germline ends. The length of the CDR3 is 16 residues. Germline V gene sequence: CDR1 SNHLY, CDR2 FYNNEI. CDR3 residues: CASIPPGDPSGNTIYF. CDR3 bases: TGTGCCAGCATCCCGCCAGGTGACCCCTCTGGAAACACCATATATTTT.

The rearrangement links TRBV28 to TRBJ1-6, with TRBD1 identical over 7 bases. Germline trimming cut 4 bases from V and 10 bases from J; bases unmatched to any gene: 10. This CDR3 spans 15 amino acids. The V gene's germline CDR1 is MDHEN and CDR2 SYDVKM. In DNA form, the CDR3 reads TGTGCCAGCAGTTCCCTCACAGGGGATGGGTCACCCCTCCACTTT. It codes for CASSSLTGDGSPLHF.

This chain uses TRBV10-3 with TRBJ1-4; D gene unclear. V gave up 0 bases and J gave up 3 bases, with 11 bases separating them. Germline-derived CDR1 and CDR2 are ENHRY and SYGVKD. The CDR3 consists of 16 residues. CDR3 protein: CAISESSQFANEKLFF. The CDR3 DNA follows: TGTGCCATCAGTGAGTCGTCCCAGTTCGCTAATGAAAAACTGTTTTTT.

The chain uses TRBV9 and TRBJ1-6; tentative D call: TRBD1 (5 bases). Trimming shortened V by 0 bases and J by 7 bases, and 8 bases separated the two germline ends. Per the germline V gene, CDR1 is SGDLS and CDR2 is YYNGEE. The length of the CDR3 is 14 residues. The CDR3 protein is CASSVGGENSPLHF. CDR3 DNA: TGTGCCAGCAGCGTAGGGGGGGAGAATTCACCCCTCCACTTT.

DNA for the CDR3: TGCGCCAGCAGCGAGACAGCTTACAATGAGCAGTTCTTC. It specifies CASSETAYNEQFF. The V call is TRBV5-1, the J call TRBJ2-1, with TRBD1 as a possible D gene (5 bases). The V end was cut by 4 bases, the J end by 4 bases, with 9 bases between. The CDR3 contains 13 residues. CDR1 is SGHRS and CDR2 is YFSETQ in the germline V gene. Full variable domain (rest looked up from reference TRBV5-1 and TRBJ2-1): KAGVTQTPRYLIKTRGQQVTLSCSPISGHRSVSWYQQTPGQGLQFLFEYFSETQRNKGNFPGRFSGRQFSNSRSEMNVSTLELGDSALYLCASSETAYNEQFFGPGTRLTVL.

V usage is TRBV7-3 and J usage is TRBJ2-5; no definite D call. V was cut by 2 bases and J by 5 bases, with 15 bases left in between. Germline CDR1 SGHTA, CDR2 FQGTGA. The CDR3 runs to 15 residues. The CDR3 protein is CASSLLAAPRETQYF. The CDR3 DNA sequence: TGTGCCAGCAGCTTACTGGCGGCCCCGCGGGAGACCCAGTACTTC.

J is TRBJ1-1 and V is TRBV27; D might be TRBD1 (5 bases). Germline CDR1 and CDR2: MNHEY and SMNVEV (reference sequence). Trimming took off 2 bases at V and 4 bases at J, with 17 bases between the two ends. The CDR3 runs 16 residues. The CDR3 coding sequence is TGTGCCAGCAGTTTAGCGGGGGACCTGGCGGGCACTGAAGCTTTCTTT. It encodes CASSLAGDLAGTEAFF.

This clone was observed a handful of times. The V and J genes are TRBV28 and TRBJ2-7; 8 bases align to TRBD2. Per germline, CDR1 MDHEN and CDR2 SYDVKM. The CDR3 contains 11 residues. In DNA, the CDR3 is TGTGCGGCTAGCGGGCTCTACGAGCAGTACTTC. It yields the protein CAASGLYEQYF.

CDR3 nucleotides: TGTGCCAGCACCTCCCAGGTAGCGGCATCCTACGAGCAGTACTTC. Its protein is CASTSQVAASYEQYF. The rearrangement uses TRBV11-2 and TRBJ2-7; TRBD2 might be the D (6 bases). The CDR3 consists of 15 residues. Per the germline V gene, CDR1 is SGHAT and CDR2 is FQNNGV. Trimming shortened V by 7 bases and J by 1 base, and 17 bases separated the two germline ends.

This chain joins TRBV9 and TRBJ1-1; TRBD1 matches 8 bases. The length of the CDR3 is 14 residues. V dropped 6 bases and J dropped 2; count of bases not matched to a gene: 6. From germline, CDR1 is SGDLS and CDR2 YYNGEE. CDR3 amino acids: CASTLQGVNTEAFF. The DNA for the CDR3 is TGTGCCAGCACCCTACAGGGGGTAAACACTGAAGCTTTCTTT.

This clone was seen just once. The chain uses TRBV18 and TRBJ1-1; 12 bases are a match to TRBD1. The CDR3 has 18 residues. V dropped 3 bases and J dropped 4; count of bases not matched to a gene: 12. Per germline, CDR1 KGHSH and CDR2 LQKENI. The CDR3 is CASSPPGTGGLYGTEAFF. CDR3 bases: TGTGCCAGCTCACCTCCCGGGACAGGGGGCCTCTATGGCACTGAAGCTTTCTTT. Full variable domain (missing parts from reference TRBV18 and TRBJ1-1): NAGVMQNPRHLVRRRGQEARLRCSPMKGHSHVYWYRQLPEEGLKFMVYLQKENIIDESGMPKERFSAEFPKEGPSILRIQQVVRGDSAAYFCASSPPGTGGLYGTEAFFGQGTRLTVV.

The CDR3 sequence is CASSPGTGDNSPLHF. The CDR3 DNA is TGTGCCAGCAGCCCGGGGACAGGGGATAATTCACCCCTCCACTTT. The chain is built from TRBV5-6 and TRBJ1-6; 10 nucleotides align to TRBD1. The CDR3 totals 15 residues. The germline gives CDR1 SGHDT, CDR2 YYEEEE. V lost 4 bases, J lost 5 bases, and 3 bases stayed unmatched.

This clone appeared a single time. The CDR3 sequence: CASSRTGVNEKLFF. CDR3 in DNA: TGCGCCAGCAGCCGGACAGGGGTTAATGAAAAACTGTTTTTT. The rearrangement joins TRBV5-1 to TRBJ1-4, with TRBD1 matching over 9 bases. The CDR3 has 14 residues. Germline V gene lookup returns CDR1 SGHRS and CDR2 YFSETQ. Losses at the gene ends were 4 bases for V and 4 bases for J; bases not matched to a gene: 2.

The chain joins TRBV30 to TRBJ2-7, with TRBD1 identical over 7 bases. The junction had 5 bases not matched to a gene; V was cut back by 0 bases and J by 6 bases. The germline gives CDR1 GTSNPN, CDR2 SVGIG (reference sequence). The CDR3 extends over 13 amino acids. The CDR3 sequence: CAWSVNRDSEQYF. DNA for the CDR3: TGTGCCTGGAGTGTAAACAGGGACAGCGAGCAGTACTTC.

The CDR3 DNA sequence: TGTGCCAGCAGCTTTAGGGGGAACACTGAAGCTTTCTTT. Its protein product is CASSFRGNTEAFF. The chain links TRBV7-2 to TRBJ1-1, with D tentatively TRBD1 (5 bases). CDR1 is SGHTA and CDR2 is FQGNSA in the germline V gene. CDR3 length: 13 residues. Trimming stripped 3 bases from V and 1 base from J, with 6 bases between.